The clone carrying this T cell receptor (beta chain) has just a few counts. RNA extraction was followed by reverse transcription into cDNA, which acted as the sequencing template. Data came from immunoSEQ multiplex PCR; TCRdb stores just in-frame clones and leaves some out. This sample carries 200,000 to 250,000 clones, about three fifths of them seen once, and the ten largest clones take around 0.44%. Germline assignment: CDR1 SGHDT and CDR2 YYEEEE. The CDR3 is 15 amino acids. V lost 2 bases and J 2 bases, leaving 11 bases between the germline ends. The sample belongs to a study of CD8+ T cells in alopecia areata. Looking at the study overall: For the treated group, dosing was oral tofacitinib at 5 to 10 mg twice daily.

Peripheral blood, together with lesional scalp punch biopsies, was collected from alopecia areata patients. Source: CD4+ T cells sorted from blood, taken at week 0. The TCR comes from a human donor with alopecia areata. This chain connects TRBV5-6 to TRBJ1-5; D perhaps matches TRBD1 (5 bases). Here the CDR3 reads CASSFGTVGNQPQHF. In DNA form, the CDR3 reads TGTGCCAGCAGCTTCGGGACCGTCGGCAATCAGCCCCAGCATTTT.